This TCR beta chain was profiled in a study of T-cell reconstitution after alpha-beta-depleted transplantation in children. CDR1 SGHAT and CDR2 FQNNGV come from the germline V gene. The CDR3 runs 14 residues. V dropped 3 bases and J dropped 5; count of bases not matched to a gene: 5. This clonotype was picked up a small number of times. For TCRbeta, the library was prepared with unique molecular identifiers. Each CDR3 protein is one row after TCRdb ran MiXCR on the PCR reads. The table lists 500,000 or so distinct CDR3 sequences, 30% to 35% of them singletons. This clonotype was sampled from a human donor who donated a stem cell graft to a child with aplastic anemia. The sequencing used PBMCs from the stem cell graft donor, collected from the stem cell graft. The V call is TRBV11-2, the J call TRBJ1-2; 8 bases align to TRBD1. The CDR3 sequence: CASSLDRDRYGYTF. DNA of the CDR3: TGTGCCAGCAGCTTGGACAGGGATAGGTATGGCTACACCTTC. Based on the CDR3 plus reference TRBV11-2 and TRBJ1-2, the full variable domain is EAGVAQSPRYKIIEKRQSVAFWCNPISGHATLYWYQQILGQGPKLLIQFQNNGVVDDSQLPKDRFSAERLKGVDSTLKIQPAKLEDSAVYLCASSLDRDRYGYTFGSGTRLTVV.